These 3 T cell receptor beta chains were sequenced from one sample in a study of identical twins. TCRdb reanalysed the 5' RACE reads using MiXCR and keeps one entry per CDR3 protein. This sample has about 450,000 distinct CDR3 sequences, with about 18% found just once. Sequencing was carried out using naive T cells sorted from blood. The source is a man aged 45-65 years in good health.

The chain has TRBV10-2 and TRBJ2-7; 10 positions agree with TRBD2. Germline-derived CDR1 and CDR2 are WSHSY and SAAADI. The CDR3 loop spans 14 amino acids. The V segment lost 7 bases and the J segment 0 bases; nucleotides outside the gene matches: 3. The CDR3 is CASKAGGSSYEQYF. The CDR3, as DNA: TGCGCCAGCAAAGCGGGGGGGAGCTCCTACGAGCAGTACTTC.

The rearrangement joins TRBV28 to TRBJ2-5; TRBD2 might be the D (7 bases). Deletions cut 7 bases from V and 6 bases from J, with 21 bases between. Germline V gene lookup returns CDR1 MDHEN and CDR2 SYDVKM. This CDR3 spans 15 amino acids. DNA of the CDR3: TGTGCCAGCACCCGAGGGAGGGGGGCTTCGAAGACCCAGTACTTC. Residues: CASTRGRGASKTQYF. Combining the CDR3 with reference TRBV28 and TRBJ2-5 gives the whole variable domain DVKVTQSSRYLVKRTGEKVFLECVQDMDHENMFWYRQDPGLGLRLIYFSYDVKMKEKGDIPEGYSVSREKKERFSLILESASTNQTSMYLCASTRGRGASKTQYFGPGTRLLVL.

This clonotype has a handful of counts. The rearrangement uses TRBV7-9 and TRBJ2-2, with D possibly matching TRBD2 (6 bases). Per germline, CDR1 SEHNR and CDR2 FQNEAQ (reference sequence). Trimming shortened V by 5 bases and J by 1 base, and 8 bases separated the two germline ends. The CDR3 covers 14 residues. The CDR3 reads CASSPRENTGELFF. The CDR3 coding sequence is TGTGCCAGCAGCCCGCGGGAGAACACCGGGGAGCTGTTTTTT.